This T cell receptor (beta chain) was obtained from a study of blood T cell repertoires in COVID-19. Study-wide context: PBMCs, B-cell-depleted T cells, or T cells provided the cDNA or gDNA that made up the material.

Methods used by the authors: The assay estimated nucleated cells by amplifying reference gene primers. Clones were sequenced by immunoSEQ multiplex PCR, and TCRdb holds only the in-frame ones, with some missing. That table gives V, J and clone size, and the DNA gave D and trimming. The repertoire holds a few hundred thousand clones, with over 80% as singletons. Germline V gene data show CDR1 as MNHEY and CDR2 as SVGAGI. Trimming took 8 bases from V and 4 from J, leaving 8 bases between them. CDR3 length equals 11 residues. The sequencing input was PBMCs or T cells enriched from blood (not recorded which). The receptor's source is a man under 40 who had recovered from COVID-19. This chain uses TRBV6-5 with TRBJ2-5; D is possibly TRBD1 (6 bases). CDR3 DNA sequence: TGTGCCAGCTGGACAGCAGAGACCCAGTACTTC. Translating it yields CASWTAETQYF.